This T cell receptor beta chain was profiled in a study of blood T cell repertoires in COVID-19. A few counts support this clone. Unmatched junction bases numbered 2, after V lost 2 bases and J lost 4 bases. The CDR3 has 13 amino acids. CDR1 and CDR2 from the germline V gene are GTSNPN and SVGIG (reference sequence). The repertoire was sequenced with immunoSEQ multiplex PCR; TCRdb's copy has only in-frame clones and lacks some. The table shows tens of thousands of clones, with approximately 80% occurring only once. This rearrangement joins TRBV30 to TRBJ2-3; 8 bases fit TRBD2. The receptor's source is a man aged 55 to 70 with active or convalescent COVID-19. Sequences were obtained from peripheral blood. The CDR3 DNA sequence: TGTGCCTGGAGTCCGGGGGGGGCAGATACGCAGTATTTT. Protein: CAWSPGGADTQYF.